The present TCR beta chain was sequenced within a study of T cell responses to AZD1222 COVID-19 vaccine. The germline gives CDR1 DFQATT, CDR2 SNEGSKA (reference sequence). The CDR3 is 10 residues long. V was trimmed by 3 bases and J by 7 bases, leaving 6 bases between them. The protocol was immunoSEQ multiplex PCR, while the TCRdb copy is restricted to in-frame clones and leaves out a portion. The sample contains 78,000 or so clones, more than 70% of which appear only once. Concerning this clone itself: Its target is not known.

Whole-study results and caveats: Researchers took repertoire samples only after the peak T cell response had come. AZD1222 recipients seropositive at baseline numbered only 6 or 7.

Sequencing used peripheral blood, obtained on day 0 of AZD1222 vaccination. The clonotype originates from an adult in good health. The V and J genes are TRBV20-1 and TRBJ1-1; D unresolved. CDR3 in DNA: TGCAGTGCTAGGCAGCTTGAAGCTTTCTTT. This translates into CSARQLEAFF.